This T cell receptor (beta chain) was sequenced for a study of shared clonotypes between healthy human individuals. Findings and limits, study-wide: Estimated clonotype richness was generally higher in naive than memory subsets. Measured sharing among donors was expected to vary with sequencing depth.

For this clone: Its antigen remains unknown.

Germline lookup yields CDR1 SNHLY and CDR2 FYNNEI. With 0 bases removed from V and 4 bases from J, the gap between germline ends came to 9 bases. There are 14 residues in the CDR3. Sequencing used immunoSEQ multiplex PCR; TCRdb keeps in-frame clones, though not all of them. Of roughly 680,000 clones in the sample, approximately 72% were seen once. Nashville, Tennessee was home to all donors, who were Caucasian adults. The chain is built from TRBV2 and TRBJ1-1; D is uncertain. This sequence originates from a woman in her twenties or thirties in good health. The sequenced sample was memory CD4+ T cells sorted from blood. Sample subset: CD45RA-negative fraction. The CDR3 bases are TGTGCCAGCAGTGAAGCGATGGGTGGCACTGAAGCTTTCTTT. This sequence encodes CASSEAMGGTEAFF.